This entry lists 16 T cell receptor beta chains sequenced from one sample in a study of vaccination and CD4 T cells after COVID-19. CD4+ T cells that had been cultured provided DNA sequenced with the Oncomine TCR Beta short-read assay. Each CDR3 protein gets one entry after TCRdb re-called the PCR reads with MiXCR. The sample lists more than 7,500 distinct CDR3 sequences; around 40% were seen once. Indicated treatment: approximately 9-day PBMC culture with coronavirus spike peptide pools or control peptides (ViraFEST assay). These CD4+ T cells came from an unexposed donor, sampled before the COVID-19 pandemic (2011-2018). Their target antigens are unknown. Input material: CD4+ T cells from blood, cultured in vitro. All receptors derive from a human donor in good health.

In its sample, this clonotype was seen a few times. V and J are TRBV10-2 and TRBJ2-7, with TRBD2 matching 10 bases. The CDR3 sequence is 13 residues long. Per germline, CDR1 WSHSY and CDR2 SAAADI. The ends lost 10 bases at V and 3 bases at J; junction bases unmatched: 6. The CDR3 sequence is CATQRGGIYEQYF. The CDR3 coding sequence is TGCGCCACCCAGCGGGGGGGCATCTACGAGCAGTACTTC.

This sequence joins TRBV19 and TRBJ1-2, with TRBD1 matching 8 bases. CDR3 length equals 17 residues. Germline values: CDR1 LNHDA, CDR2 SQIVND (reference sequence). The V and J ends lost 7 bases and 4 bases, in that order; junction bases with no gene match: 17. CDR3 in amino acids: CASTPGAGGAFLYGYTF. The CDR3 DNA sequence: TGTGCCAGTACCCCTGGTGCAGGGGGCGCATTCCTCTATGGCTACACCTTC.

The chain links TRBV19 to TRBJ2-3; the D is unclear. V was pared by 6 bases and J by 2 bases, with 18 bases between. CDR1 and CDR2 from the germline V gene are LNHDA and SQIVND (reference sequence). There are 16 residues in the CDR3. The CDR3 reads CASSPSALQITDTQYF. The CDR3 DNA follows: TGTGCCAGTAGCCCCTCTGCACTCCAAATCACAGATACGCAGTATTTT.

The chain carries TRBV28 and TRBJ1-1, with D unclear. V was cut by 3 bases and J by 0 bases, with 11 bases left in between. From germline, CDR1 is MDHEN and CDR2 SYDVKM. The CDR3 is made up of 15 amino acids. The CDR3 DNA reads TGTGCCAGCAGTTTCTCGGGCGGCCTGAACACTGAAGCTTTCTTT. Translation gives CASSFSGGLNTEAFF.

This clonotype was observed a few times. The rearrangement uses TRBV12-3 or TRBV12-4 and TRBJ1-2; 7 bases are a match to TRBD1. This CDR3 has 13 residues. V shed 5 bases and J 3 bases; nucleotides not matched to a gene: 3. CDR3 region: CASSTRGDYGYTF. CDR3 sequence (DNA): TGTGCCAGCAGTACCAGGGGGGACTATGGCTACACCTTC.

The CDR3 is CASSSVAGVSYNEQFF. Written as DNA, the CDR3 is TGCGCCAGCAGCTCGGTAGCGGGGGTGTCCTACAATGAGCAGTTCTTC. The gene calls are TRBV5-1 and TRBJ2-1, with 9 bases that match TRBD2. The CDR3 contains 16 residues. The germline gives CDR1 SGHRS, CDR2 YFSETQ. Losses at the gene ends were 3 bases for V and 1 base for J; bases not matched to a gene: 5.

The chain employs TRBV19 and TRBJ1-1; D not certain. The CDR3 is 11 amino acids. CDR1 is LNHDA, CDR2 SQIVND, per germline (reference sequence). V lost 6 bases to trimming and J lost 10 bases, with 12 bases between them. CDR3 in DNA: TGTGCCAGTAGGTTGGGAGACCCAGCTTTCTTT. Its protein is CASRLGDPAFF.

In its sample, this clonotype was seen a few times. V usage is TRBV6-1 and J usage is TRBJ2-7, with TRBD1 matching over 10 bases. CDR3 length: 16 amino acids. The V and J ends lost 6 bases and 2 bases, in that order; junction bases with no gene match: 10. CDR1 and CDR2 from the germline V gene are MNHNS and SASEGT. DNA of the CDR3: TGTGCCAGCAGCCCAATTTCCGGGACAGGGGCCTACGAGCAGTACTTC. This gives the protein CASSPISGTGAYEQYF.

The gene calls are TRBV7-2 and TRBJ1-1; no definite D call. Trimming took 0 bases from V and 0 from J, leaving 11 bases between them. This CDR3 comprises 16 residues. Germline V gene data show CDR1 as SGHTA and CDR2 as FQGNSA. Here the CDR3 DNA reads TGTGCCAGCAGCTTAGCGCGGGAGACGGTGAACACTGAAGCTTTCTTT. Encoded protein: CASSLARETVNTEAFF.

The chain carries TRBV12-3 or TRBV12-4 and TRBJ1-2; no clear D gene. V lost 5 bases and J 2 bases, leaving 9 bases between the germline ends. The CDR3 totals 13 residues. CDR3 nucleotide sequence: TGTGCCAGCAGTCCTAACGGGAACTATGGCTACACCTTC. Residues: CASSPNGNYGYTF.

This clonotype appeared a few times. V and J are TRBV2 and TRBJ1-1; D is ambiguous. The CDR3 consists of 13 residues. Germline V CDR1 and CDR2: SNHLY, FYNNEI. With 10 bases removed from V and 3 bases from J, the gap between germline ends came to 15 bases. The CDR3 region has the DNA TGTGCCACCACCCCCCGACGGTACACTGAAGCTTTCTTT. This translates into CATTPRRYTEAFF.

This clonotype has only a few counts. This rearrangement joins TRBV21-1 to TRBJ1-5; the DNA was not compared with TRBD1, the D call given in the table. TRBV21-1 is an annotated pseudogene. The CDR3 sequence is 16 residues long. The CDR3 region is CASSTPRDRGAQPQHF. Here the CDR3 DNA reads TGTGCCAGCAGCACCCCCCGCGACAGGGGCGCCCAGCCCCAGCATTTT.

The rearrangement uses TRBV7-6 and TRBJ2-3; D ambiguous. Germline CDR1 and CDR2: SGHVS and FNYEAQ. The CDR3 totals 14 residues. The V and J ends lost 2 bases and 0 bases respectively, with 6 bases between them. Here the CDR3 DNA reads TGTGCCAGCAGCTTACTCTCTAGCACAGATACGCAGTATTTT. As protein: CASSLLSSTDTQYF.

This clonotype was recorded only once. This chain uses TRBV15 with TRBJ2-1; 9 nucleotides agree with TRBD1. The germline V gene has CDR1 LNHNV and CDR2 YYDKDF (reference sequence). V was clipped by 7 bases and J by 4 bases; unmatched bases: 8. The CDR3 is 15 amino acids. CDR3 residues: CATISDRGGYNEQFF. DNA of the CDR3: TGTGCCACCATCTCGGACAGGGGAGGTTACAATGAGCAGTTCTTC.

The CDR3 region is CASSVGGTVEAFF. CDR3 DNA sequence: TGTGCCAGCAGCGTGGGCGGGACGGTTGAAGCTTTCTTT. The gene calls are TRBV12-3 or TRBV12-4 and TRBJ1-1, with D maybe TRBD1 (5 bases). V was clipped by 6 bases and J by 7 bases, with 15 bases between them. The CDR3 covers 13 residues.

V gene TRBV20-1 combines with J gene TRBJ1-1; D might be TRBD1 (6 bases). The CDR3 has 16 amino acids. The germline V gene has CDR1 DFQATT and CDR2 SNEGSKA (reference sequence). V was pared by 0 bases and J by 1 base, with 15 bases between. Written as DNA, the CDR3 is TGCAGTGCTAGAGATACCGGGGGCGCACAGAACACTGAAGCTTTCTTT. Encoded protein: CSARDTGGAQNTEAFF.